This TCR beta chain was retrieved from a study of CD8 T cells in ankylosing spondylitis. TCRdb independently ran MiXCR on the 5' RACE reads; one entry per CDR3 protein. This table holds over 600,000 distinct CDR3 sequences, roughly 19% found once. Study conclusions and caveats: Significant enrichment of disease-linked clones was reportedly seen in matched ankylosing spondylitis synovial fluid. Among TCR beta sequences, a motif of several highly homologous variants appeared characteristic of ankylosing spondylitis blood. Reactive arthritis synovial fluid and blood were previously reported to contain some motif variants.

Germline V gene data show CDR1 as MNHNS and CDR2 as SASEGT. Trimming removed 11 bases from V and 5 bases from J; junction bases left unmatched: 14. The CDR3 is 14 amino acids. Remarks on this clonotype: Its antigen is undetermined.

This TCR derives from a male donor with ankylosing spondylitis. Sequencing was done on a sample of blood, either unsorted or a sorted T cell fraction (not recorded which). The rearrangement uses TRBV6-1 and TRBJ2-5, with 7 positions matching TRBD2. This chain's CDR3 is CAGPPGLIVETQYF. CDR3 DNA sequence: TGTGCCGGTCCCCCGGGACTAATTGTTGAGACCCAGTACTTC.